This TCR beta chain was documented in a study of yellow fever vaccine responses in identical twins. Study-wide results and limits: Reportedly, twins showed a vaccine T cell response that looked partly convergent and partly personalized.

CDR1 is SQVTM and CDR2 is ANQGSEA in the germline V gene. CDR3 length: 15 residues. V was cut by 3 bases and J by 2 bases, with 14 bases left in between. TCRdb reprocessed the RT-PCR reads via MiXCR and lists one record per CDR3 protein. The table shows a few thousand distinct CDR3 sequences, with almost 85% occurring only once. Comments on this clonotype: The antigen remains unidentified.

This sample comprised T cells from blood (PBMCs), unsorted or a sorted subset (not recorded which), obtained before or after yellow fever vaccination (not recorded which). The chain recombines TRBV29-1 with TRBJ2-1; possible D gene TRBD2, 6 bases. This receptor was taken from a woman between 18 and 29 years old who received the yellow fever vaccine. The CDR3 DNA sequence: TGCAGCGTTGATCCGCTACTAGCCACCTACAATGAGCAGTTCTTC. This sequence encodes CSVDPLLATYNEQFF.